One sample yielded the 24 T cell receptor beta chains listed below, sequenced in a study of blood T cells in healthy people across ages. Through a sample-barcoded 5' primer and a J-beta primer mix, a second PCR was run for roughly 6 to 12 cycles. TCRdb analysed the 5' RACE reads with MiXCR anew, one entry per CDR3 protein. The sample holds some 890,000 distinct CDR3 sequences, almost 30% seen once. These data were also reused for a study on T cells of mothers and their children.

The sequenced sample was blood. The receptors were gathered from a woman in her thirties or forties in good health.

This clonotype was counted a few times. The chain couples TRBV27 to TRBJ2-7; D uncertain. The CDR3 length is 14 residues. CDR1 and CDR2 from the germline V gene are MNHEY and SMNVEV (reference sequence). With 2 bases removed from V and 2 bases from J, the gap between germline ends came to 10 bases. The CDR3 coding sequence is TGTGCCAGCAGTTTAGGGCCCAATCCCTACGAGCAGTACTTC. Protein sequence: CASSLGPNPYEQYF.

Many counts were recorded for this clonotype. CDR3 coding DNA: TGCAGCGTTGATCAAGGGCTGGGGGTAGGGGGGTCGCACTACGAGCAGTACTTC. Protein product: CSVDQGLGVGGSHYEQYF. The J gene is TRBJ2-7, the V gene TRBV29-1, with D perhaps given as TRBD1 or TRBD2 (6 bases each). The CDR3 runs to 18 residues. Per the germline V gene, CDR1 is SQVTM and CDR2 is ANQGSEA. Trimming pared 3 bases from V and 3 bases from J, leaving 27 bases between.

The DNA for the CDR3 is TGCGCCAGCAGCTTGAGAACTCAGGACACCGGGGAGCTGTTTTTT. Amino acids: CASSLRTQDTGELFF. J is TRBJ2-2 and V is TRBV5-1; no definite D call. V was cut by 1 base and J by 3 bases, with 10 bases left in between. The CDR3 loop spans 15 amino acids. Germline-derived CDR1 and CDR2 are SGHRS and YFSETQ.

The sample holds a few counts of this clonotype. This chain's CDR3 is CASSYSPGTLNTEAFF. The CDR3 DNA sequence: TGTGCCAGCAGTTACAGTCCAGGGACTTTGAACACTGAAGCTTTCTTT. This chain links TRBV6-2 or TRBV6-3 with TRBJ1-1; maybe TRBD1 (5 bases). The germline V gene encodes CDR1 MNHEY and CDR2 SVGEGT. This CDR3 is 16 amino acids long. Deletions cut 2 bases from V and 0 bases from J, with 13 bases between.

This clonotype was seen ten or more times. The rearrangement joins TRBV11-2 to TRBJ2-5, with no clear D. The CDR3 is made up of 13 amino acids. V was cut by 5 bases and J by 5 bases, with 12 bases left in between. CDR1 is SGHAT and CDR2 is FQNNGV in the germline V gene. The CDR3 nucleotides are TGTGCCAGCAGCGAGAAGGGTCGGGAGACCCAGTACTTC. As protein: CASSEKGRETQYF. Full variable domain (rest looked up from reference TRBV11-2 and TRBJ2-5): EAGVAQSPRYKIIEKRQSVAFWCNPISGHATLYWYQQILGQGPKLLIQFQNNGVVDDSQLPKDRFSAERLKGVDSTLKIQPAKLEDSAVYLCASSEKGRETQYFGPGTRLLVL.

This chain connects TRBV12-3 or TRBV12-4 to TRBJ1-2; no clear D gene. The ends were cut back, 7 bases at V and 4 bases at J, with 13 bases in the middle. The CDR3 covers 13 residues. CDR3 bases: TGTGCCAGCAAAGTGGAGGGAATCTATGGCTACACCTTC. Encoded protein: CASKVEGIYGYTF.

The V gene is TRBV20-1, the J gene TRBJ1-1; 8 bases fit TRBD1. Germline-derived CDR1 and CDR2 are DFQATT and SNEGSKA (reference sequence). There are 15 residues in the CDR3. The trim removed 5 bases at V and 3 bases at J, leaving 11 bases unmatched. The chain's CDR3 is CSAGQGSMLYTEAFF. The CDR3 nucleotides read TGCAGTGCTGGACAGGGTTCGATGTTGTACACTGAAGCTTTCTTT.

This clonotype has more than one count but fewer than ten. The J gene is TRBJ2-7, the V gene TRBV4-2, with 8 positions matching TRBD2. V shed 1 base and J 2 bases; nucleotides not matched to a gene: 4. Germline V lookup: CDR1 LGHNA, CDR2 YNFKEQ. The CDR3 contains 15 residues. The chain's CDR3 is CASSQGPSGPYEQYF. Here the CDR3 DNA reads TGTGCCAGCAGCCAAGGTCCTAGCGGGCCCTACGAGCAGTACTTC.

In this sample, this clonotype turned up many times. The chain carries TRBV20-1 and TRBJ2-5; D may be TRBD2 (5 bases). The CDR3 has 14 residues. The V gene lost 6 bases and the J gene lost 0 bases, with 14 bases spanning the gap. Germline CDR1 is DFQATT and CDR2 is SNEGSKA (reference sequence). The CDR3 region is CSADSDVYQETQYF. The CDR3 DNA follows: TGCAGTGCGGACTCGGATGTGTACCAAGAGACCCAGTACTTC.

The V and J genes are TRBV12-5 and TRBJ1-1; tentative D call: TRBD1 (5 bases). Germline V gives CDR1 LGHNT, CDR2 FRNRAP. The V end was cut by 5 bases, the J end by 6 bases, with 10 bases between. CDR3 length equals 12 residues. This CDR3 is CASGLAGSEAFF. The DNA for the CDR3 is TGTGCTAGTGGTCTTGCAGGGTCTGAAGCTTTCTTT.

This chain joins TRBV20-1 and TRBJ2-2; either TRBD1 or TRBD2 may supply D (5 bases each). The CDR3 covers 14 residues. The germline V gene encodes CDR1 DFQATT and CDR2 SNEGSKA (reference sequence). The V end was cut by 3 bases, the J end by 6 bases, with 14 bases between. The CDR3 region has the DNA TGCAGTGCTAGTGGGTGGGACCACGCCGGGGAGCTGTTTTTT. It encodes CSASGWDHAGELFF.

The chain links TRBV6-1 to TRBJ2-1, with 10 bases identical to TRBD2. This CDR3 has 14 amino acids. Germline V CDR1 and CDR2: MNHNS, SASEGT. Losses at the gene ends were 6 bases for V and 7 bases for J; bases not matched to a gene: 6. CDR3 nucleotides: TGTGCCAGCAGAAGCGGGGGGGCACGGAATGAGCAGTTCTTC. Translated: CASRSGGARNEQFF.

V is TRBV12-3 or TRBV12-4 and J is TRBJ2-7; TRBD1 aligns across 12 bases. The CDR3 is 14 residues long. V was clipped by 4 bases and J by 7 bases; unmatched bases: 5. CDR3 sequence reads: CASSWGQGALEQYF. The DNA for the CDR3 is TGTGCCAGCAGTTGGGGACAGGGGGCCCTGGAGCAGTACTTC.

This chain uses TRBV10-3 with TRBJ1-1, with D unclear. With 6 bases removed from V and 6 bases from J, the gap between germline ends came to 17 bases. The CDR3 covers 14 residues. Germline V lookup: CDR1 ENHRY, CDR2 SYGVKD. CDR3 nucleotide sequence: TGTGCCATCAGCGCGACCGGGGATCTGGCTGAAGCTTTCTTT. This gives the protein CAISATGDLAEAFF.

This clonotype was detected a few times. The chain is built from TRBV4-1 and TRBJ1-1, with 8 positions matching TRBD1. Looked up from germline, CDR1 is MGHRA and CDR2 is YSYEKL. V shed 0 bases, J shed 5 bases, and the junction held 5 bases outside the gene matches. The CDR3 length is 15 residues. The CDR3 DNA sequence: TGCGCCAGCAGCCAAGATGCAGGGGGCGGGACTGAAGCTTTCTTT. Encoded protein: CASSQDAGGGTEAFF.

This clonotype has just a few counts. CDR3 protein: CASSPDSLVQYF. In DNA, the CDR3 is TGTGCCAGCAGTCCAGACAGCCTCGTGCAGTACTTC. J is TRBJ2-7 and V is TRBV12-3 or TRBV12-4, with a possible D match to TRBD1 (5 bases). This CDR3 is built from 12 residues. With 5 bases removed from V and 9 bases from J, the gap between germline ends came to 14 bases.

This clonotype has only a few counts. The rearrangement joins TRBV5-1 to TRBJ2-3; tentatively, D is TRBD1 (5 bases). The CDR3 length is 14 residues. V lost 1 base, J lost 4 bases, and 10 bases lay in between. Germline loops: CDR1 SGHRS, CDR2 YFSETQ. The CDR3 loop reads CASSLQGSPDTQYF. The CDR3 region has the DNA TGCGCCAGCAGCTTGCAGGGATCGCCAGATACGCAGTATTTT.

V gene TRBV20-1 combines with J gene TRBJ1-1, with a weak D call TRBD1 (6 bases). The V gene lost 5 bases and the J gene lost 7 bases, with 11 bases spanning the gap. Germline V gene lookup returns CDR1 DFQATT and CDR2 SNEGSKA (reference sequence). The CDR3 is made up of 11 amino acids. The CDR3 DNA sequence: TGCAGTGCTTCCGGACAGCTTGAAGCTTTCTTT. Translation: CSASGQLEAFF.

Points on this clonotype: One junction end disagrees with the germline gene, perhaps due to a read error. The chain recombines TRBV5-1 with TRBJ1-6, with unresolved D. Germline loops: CDR1 SGHRS, CDR2 YFSETQ. The CDR3 runs 18 residues. The CDR3 DNA is TGCGCCAGCAGCTTGGTGGGGTTTACTAGCTCCTATAATTCACTCCTCCACTTT. It is translated as CASSLVGFTSSYNSLLHF.

Only a few counts were recorded for this clonotype. The chain has TRBV7-2 and TRBJ2-5, with 9 bases fitting TRBD2. Germline trimming cut 5 bases from V and 1 base from J; bases unmatched to any gene: 5. The CDR3 contains 15 residues. Germline lookup yields CDR1 SGHTA and CDR2 FQGNSA. CDR3 region: CASSPSSGAQETQYF. DNA of the CDR3: TGTGCCAGCAGCCCTTCTAGCGGGGCCCAAGAGACCCAGTACTTC. The full variable domain, in which reference TRBV7-2 and TRBJ2-5 provide the parts outside the CDR3, is GAGVSQSPSNKVTEKGKDVELRCDPISGHTALYWYRQSLGQGLEFLIYFQGNSAPDKSGLPSDRFSAERTGGSVSTLTIQRTQQEDSAVYLCASSPSSGAQETQYFGPGTRLLVL.

This chain joins TRBV14 and TRBJ2-5; D remains unclear. The V end lost 0 bases, the J end lost 1 base, and 12 bases lay between the germline ends. CDR1 SGHDN and CDR2 FVKESK come from the germline V gene. The CDR3 totals 16 residues. The CDR3 is CASSQDEAGCQETQYF. The CDR3 coding sequence is TGTGCCAGCAGCCAAGATGAGGCAGGCTGCCAAGAGACCCAGTACTTC.

For the CDR3, the DNA is TGTGCCAGCAGCCACTACAGGACTAGCGGGGTCTCCTACAATGAGCAGTTCTTC. Translated, it gives CASSHYRTSGVSYNEQFF. V usage is TRBV3-1 and J usage is TRBJ2-1, with 12 nucleotides matching TRBD2. The V gene end was trimmed by 3 bases and the J gene end by 0 bases; junction bases not matched to a gene: 6. Germline lookup yields CDR1 LGHDT and CDR2 YNNKEL (reference sequence). This CDR3 has 18 amino acids.

This clonotype was recorded a few times. The genes are TRBV7-2 and TRBJ2-7; the match to TRBD1 covers 8 bases. This CDR3 region has 13 residues. Germline V lookup: CDR1 SGHTA, CDR2 FQGNSA. V gave up 7 bases and J gave up 3 bases; unmatched junction bases: 5. CDR3 sequence (DNA): TGTGCCAGCACCACCGACAGGGGCTACGAGCAGTACTTC. It yields the protein CASTTDRGYEQYF.

This clonotype was picked up a small number of times. The V and J genes are TRBV28 and TRBJ1-2; possibly TRBD1 for D (5 bases). The V gene lost 7 bases and the J gene lost 6 bases, with 12 bases spanning the gap. The CDR3 runs 12 residues. From germline, CDR1 is MDHEN and CDR2 SYDVKM. The CDR3 is CASTTGGDGYTF. CDR3 in DNA: TGTGCCAGCACCACGGGAGGGGATGGCTACACCTTC.